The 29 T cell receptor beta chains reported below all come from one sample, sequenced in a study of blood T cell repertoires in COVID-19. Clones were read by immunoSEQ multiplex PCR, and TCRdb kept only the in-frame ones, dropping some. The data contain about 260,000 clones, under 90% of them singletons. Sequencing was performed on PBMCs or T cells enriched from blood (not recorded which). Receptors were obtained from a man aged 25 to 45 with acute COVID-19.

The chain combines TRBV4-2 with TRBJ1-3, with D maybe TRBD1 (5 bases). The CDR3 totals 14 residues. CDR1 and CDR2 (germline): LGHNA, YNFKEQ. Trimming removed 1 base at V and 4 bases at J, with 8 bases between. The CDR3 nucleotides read TGTGCCAGCAGCCAAGCCGACAGCGGAAACACCATATATTTT. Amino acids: CASSQADSGNTIYF.

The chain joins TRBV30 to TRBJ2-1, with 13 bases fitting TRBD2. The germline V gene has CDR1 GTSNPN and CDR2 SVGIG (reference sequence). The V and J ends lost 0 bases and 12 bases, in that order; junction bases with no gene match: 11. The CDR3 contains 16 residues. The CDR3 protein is CAWSVREGLAGSRQFF. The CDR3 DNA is TGTGCCTGGAGTGTACGGGAGGGACTAGCGGGAAGTAGGCAGTTCTTC.

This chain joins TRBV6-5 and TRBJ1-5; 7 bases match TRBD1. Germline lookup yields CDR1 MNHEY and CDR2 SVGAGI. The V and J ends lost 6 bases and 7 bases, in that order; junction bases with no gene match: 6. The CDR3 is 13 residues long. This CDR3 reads CASRDRVEQPQHF. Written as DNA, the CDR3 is TGTGCCAGCAGAGACAGGGTGGAGCAGCCCCAGCATTTT.

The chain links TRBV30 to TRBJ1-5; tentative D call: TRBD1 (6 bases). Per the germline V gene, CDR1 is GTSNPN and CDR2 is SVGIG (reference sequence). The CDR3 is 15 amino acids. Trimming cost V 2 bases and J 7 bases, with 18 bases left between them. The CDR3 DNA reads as TGTGCCTGGAGTATCGGGGGGGGACAACGCCAGCCCCAGCATTTT. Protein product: CAWSIGGGQRQPQHF.

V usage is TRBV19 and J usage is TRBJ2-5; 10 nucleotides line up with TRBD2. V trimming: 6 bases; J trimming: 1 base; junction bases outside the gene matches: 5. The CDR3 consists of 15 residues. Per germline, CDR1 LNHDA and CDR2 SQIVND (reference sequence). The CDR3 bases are TGTGCCAGTAGGCGGACTAGCGGAGGCCAAGAGACCCAGTACTTC. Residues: CASRRTSGGQETQYF.

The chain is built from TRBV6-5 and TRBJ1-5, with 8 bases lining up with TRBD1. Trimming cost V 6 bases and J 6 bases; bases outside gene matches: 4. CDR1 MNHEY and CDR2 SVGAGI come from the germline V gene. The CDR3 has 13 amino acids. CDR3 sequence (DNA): TGTGCCAGCAGCGTTGACAGGGGTCAGCCCCAGCATTTT. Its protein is CASSVDRGQPQHF.

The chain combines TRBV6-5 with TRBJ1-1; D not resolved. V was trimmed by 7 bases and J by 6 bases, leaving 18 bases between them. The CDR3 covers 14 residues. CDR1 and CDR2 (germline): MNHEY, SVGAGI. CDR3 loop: CASTPVRDGAEAFF. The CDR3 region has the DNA TGTGCCAGCACCCCGGTGAGGGATGGGGCTGAAGCTTTCTTT.

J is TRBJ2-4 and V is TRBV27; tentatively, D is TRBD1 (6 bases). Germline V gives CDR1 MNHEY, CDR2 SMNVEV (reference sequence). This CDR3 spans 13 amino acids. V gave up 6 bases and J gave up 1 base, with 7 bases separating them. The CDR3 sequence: CASSQGAKNIQYF. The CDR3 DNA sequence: TGTGCCAGCAGCCAGGGGGCCAAAAACATTCAGTACTTC.

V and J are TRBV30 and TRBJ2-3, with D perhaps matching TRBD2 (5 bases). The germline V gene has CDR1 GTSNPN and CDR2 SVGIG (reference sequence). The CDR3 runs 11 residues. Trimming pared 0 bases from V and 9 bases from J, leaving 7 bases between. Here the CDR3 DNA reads TGTGCCTGGAGTGTTGGGGAGACGCAGTATTTT. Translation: CAWSVGETQYF.

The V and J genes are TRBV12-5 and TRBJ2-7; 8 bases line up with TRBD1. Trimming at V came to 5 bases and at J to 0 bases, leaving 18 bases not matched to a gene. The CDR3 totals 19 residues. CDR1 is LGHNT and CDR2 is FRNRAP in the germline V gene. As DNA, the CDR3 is TGTGCTAGTGGTCCGGAATCGGGTAGAGGACAGGGTAGCTCCTACGAGCAGTACGTC. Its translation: CASGPESGRGQGSSYEQYV.

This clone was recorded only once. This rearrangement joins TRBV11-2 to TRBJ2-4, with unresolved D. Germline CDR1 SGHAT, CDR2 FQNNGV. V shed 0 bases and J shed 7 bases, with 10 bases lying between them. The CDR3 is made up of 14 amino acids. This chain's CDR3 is CASSLEQLGNIQYF. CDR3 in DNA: TGTGCCAGCAGCTTAGAACAGTTGGGCAACATTCAGTACTTC. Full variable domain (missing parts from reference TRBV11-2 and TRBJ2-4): EAGVAQSPRYKIIEKRQSVAFWCNPISGHATLYWYQQILGQGPKLLIQFQNNGVVDDSQLPKDRFSAERLKGVDSTLKIQPAKLEDSAVYLCASSLEQLGNIQYFGAGTRLSVL.

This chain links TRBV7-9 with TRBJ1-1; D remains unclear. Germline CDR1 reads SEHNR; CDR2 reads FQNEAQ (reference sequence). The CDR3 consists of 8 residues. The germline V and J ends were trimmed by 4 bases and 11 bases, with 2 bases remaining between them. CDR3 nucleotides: TGTGCCAGCAGCTCGGCTTTCTTT. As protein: CASSSAFF.

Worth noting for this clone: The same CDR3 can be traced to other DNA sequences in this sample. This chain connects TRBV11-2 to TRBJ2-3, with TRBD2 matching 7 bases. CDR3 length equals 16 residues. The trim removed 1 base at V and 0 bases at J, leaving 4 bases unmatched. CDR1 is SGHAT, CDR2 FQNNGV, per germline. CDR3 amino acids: CASSLAGGGSTDTQYF. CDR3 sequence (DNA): TGTGCCAGCAGCTTAGCGGGCGGGGGAAGCACAGATACGCAGTATTTT.

CDR3 region: CASSEGGTRWQYV. CDR3 in DNA: TGTGCCAGCAGTGAGGGAGGGACCAGATGGCAGTACGTC. This chain joins TRBV6-1 and TRBJ2-7; the match to TRBD2 covers 7 bases. V dropped 3 bases and J dropped 9; count of bases not matched to a gene: 8. CDR1 and CDR2 (germline): MNHNS, SASEGT. The CDR3 is 13 amino acids.

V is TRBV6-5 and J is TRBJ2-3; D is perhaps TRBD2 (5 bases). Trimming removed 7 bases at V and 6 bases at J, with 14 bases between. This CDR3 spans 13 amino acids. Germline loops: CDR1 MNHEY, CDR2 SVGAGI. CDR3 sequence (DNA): TGTGCCAGCACCGTCCCCCGCGGGGATACGCAGTATTTT. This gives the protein CASTVPRGDTQYF.

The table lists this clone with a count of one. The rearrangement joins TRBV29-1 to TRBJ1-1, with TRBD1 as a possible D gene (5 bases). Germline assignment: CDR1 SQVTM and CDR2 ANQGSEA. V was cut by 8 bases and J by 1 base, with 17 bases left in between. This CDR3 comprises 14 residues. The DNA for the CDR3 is TGCAGCTCCCAACGTAGGGGTACGAACACTGAAGCTTTCTTT. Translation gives CSSQRRGTNTEAFF.

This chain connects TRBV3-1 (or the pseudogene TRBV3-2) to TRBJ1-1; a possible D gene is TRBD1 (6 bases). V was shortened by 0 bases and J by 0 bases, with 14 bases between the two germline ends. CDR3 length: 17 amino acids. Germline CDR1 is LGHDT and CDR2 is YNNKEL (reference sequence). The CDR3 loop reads CASSQESGGRLNTEAFF. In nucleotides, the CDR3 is TGTGCCAGCAGCCAAGAATCCGGGGGGCGGTTGAACACTGAAGCTTTCTTT.

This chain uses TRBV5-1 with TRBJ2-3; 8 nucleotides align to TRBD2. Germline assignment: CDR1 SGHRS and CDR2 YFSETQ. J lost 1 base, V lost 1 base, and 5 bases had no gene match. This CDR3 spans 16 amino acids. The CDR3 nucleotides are TGCGCCAGCAGCTTGCAGCAGCGGGGGCGCACAGATACGCAGTATTTT. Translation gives CASSLQQRGRTDTQYF.

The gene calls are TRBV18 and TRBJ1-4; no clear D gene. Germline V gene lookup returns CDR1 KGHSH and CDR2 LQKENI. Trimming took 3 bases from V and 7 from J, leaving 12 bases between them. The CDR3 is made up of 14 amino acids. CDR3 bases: TGTGCCAGCTCACCGGGTTGGCTAGGTGAAAAACTGTTTTTT. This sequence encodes CASSPGWLGEKLFF.

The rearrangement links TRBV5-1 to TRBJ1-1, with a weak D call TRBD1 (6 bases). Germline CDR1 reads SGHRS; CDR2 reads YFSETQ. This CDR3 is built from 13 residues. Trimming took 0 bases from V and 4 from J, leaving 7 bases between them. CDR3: CASSLEGGTEAFF. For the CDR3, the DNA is TGCGCCAGCAGCTTGGAAGGGGGCACTGAAGCTTTCTTT.

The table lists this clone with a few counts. CDR3 protein: CASSRGGGTLGEKLFF. The CDR3 nucleotides read TGTGCCAGCTCACGAGGTGGAGGGACCCTAGGTGAAAAACTGTTTTTT. The chain joins TRBV18 to TRBJ1-4; TRBD1 might be the D (5 bases). CDR1 is KGHSH and CDR2 is LQKENI in the germline V gene. The germline V and J ends were trimmed by 4 bases and 7 bases, with 19 bases remaining between them. The CDR3 consists of 16 residues.

The CDR3 coding sequence is TGTGCCAGCAGTTACGAAGCGGGGGCGGTGACACCCCTCCACTTT. It translates to CASSYEAGAVTPLHF. This chain uses TRBV6-5 with TRBJ1-6; a possible D gene is TRBD1 (6 bases). The CDR3 runs to 15 residues. The V end lost 2 bases, the J end lost 11 bases, and 16 bases lay between the germline ends. Germline V CDR1 and CDR2: MNHEY, SVGAGI.

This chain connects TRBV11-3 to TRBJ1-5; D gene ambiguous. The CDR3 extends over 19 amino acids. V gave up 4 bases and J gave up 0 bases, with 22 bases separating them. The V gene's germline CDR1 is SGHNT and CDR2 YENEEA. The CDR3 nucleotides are TGTGCCAGCAGCTCATCCTCAATGCGGAACGTTTATAGCAATCAGCCCCAGCATTTT. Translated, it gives CASSSSSMRNVYSNQPQHF.

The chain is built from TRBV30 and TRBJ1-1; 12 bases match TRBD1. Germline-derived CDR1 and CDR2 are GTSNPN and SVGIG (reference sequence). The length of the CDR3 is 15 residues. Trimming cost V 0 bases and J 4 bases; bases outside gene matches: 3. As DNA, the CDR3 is TGTGCCTGGAGTGTTAGGGACAGGGGGCTCACTGAAGCTTTCTTT. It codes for CAWSVRDRGLTEAFF.

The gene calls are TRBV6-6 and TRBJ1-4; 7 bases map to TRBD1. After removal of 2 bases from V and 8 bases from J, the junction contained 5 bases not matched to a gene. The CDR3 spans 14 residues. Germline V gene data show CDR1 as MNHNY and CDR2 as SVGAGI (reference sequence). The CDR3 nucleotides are TGTGCCAGCAGTTACCTGCAGGGGGGAGAAAAACTGTTTTTT. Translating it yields CASSYLQGGEKLFF.

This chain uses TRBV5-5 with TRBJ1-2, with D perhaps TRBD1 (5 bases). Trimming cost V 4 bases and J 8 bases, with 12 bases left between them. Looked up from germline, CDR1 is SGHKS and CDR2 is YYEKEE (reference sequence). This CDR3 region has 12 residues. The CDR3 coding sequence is TGTGCCAGCAGCCTCACCCGGGGGGGCTACACCTTC. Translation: CASSLTRGGYTF.

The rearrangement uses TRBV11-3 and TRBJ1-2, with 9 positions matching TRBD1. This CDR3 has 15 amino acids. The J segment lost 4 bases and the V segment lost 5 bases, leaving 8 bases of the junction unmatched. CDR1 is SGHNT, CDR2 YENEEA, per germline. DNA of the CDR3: TGTGCCAGCAGCCCAGGGACAGGGATTATCTATGGCTACACCTTC. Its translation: CASSPGTGIIYGYTF.

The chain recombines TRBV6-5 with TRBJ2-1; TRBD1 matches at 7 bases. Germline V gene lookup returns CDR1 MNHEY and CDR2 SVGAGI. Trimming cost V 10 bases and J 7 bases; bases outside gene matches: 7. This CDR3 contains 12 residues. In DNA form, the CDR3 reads TGTGCCACCTCATCCAGGGGGAATGAGCAGTTCTTC. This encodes CATSSRGNEQFF.

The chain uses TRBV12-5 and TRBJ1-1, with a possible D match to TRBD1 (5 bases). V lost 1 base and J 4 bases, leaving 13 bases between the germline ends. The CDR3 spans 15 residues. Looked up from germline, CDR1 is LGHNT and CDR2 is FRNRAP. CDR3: CASGLDSGRGTEAFF. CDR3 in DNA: TGTGCTAGTGGTTTGGATTCAGGGAGGGGCACTGAAGCTTTCTTT.